The 22 T cell receptor beta chains given below trace back to one sample, sequenced in a study of shared clonotypes between healthy human individuals. Method: immunoSEQ multiplex PCR; TCRdb's copy keeps in-frame clones and lacks some. The profile shows hundreds of thousands of clones, around 72% of them singletons. The sequenced material came from memory CD4+ T cells sorted from blood. Subset denoted: CD45RA-negative fraction. The source of these receptors is a woman in her twenties or thirties in good health.

CDR3: CASSLRGQETQYF. The DNA of the CDR3 is TGTGCCAGCTCACTGCGGGGCCAAGAGACCCAGTACTTC. This chain uses TRBV18 with TRBJ2-5; D might be TRBD2 (6 bases). The CDR3 runs to 13 residues. CDR1 is KGHSH, CDR2 LQKENI, per germline. V was trimmed by 4 bases and J by 1 base, leaving 7 bases between them.

J is TRBJ2-7 and V is TRBV11-1; 7 bases align to TRBD2. Germline CDR1 reads SGHAT; CDR2 reads FQDESV (reference sequence). CDR3 size: 13 residues. V was clipped by 0 bases and J by 7 bases; unmatched bases: 3. DNA of the CDR3: TGTGCCAGCAGCTTAGCGCCGCGGGGGGAGCAGTACTTC. Protein product: CASSLAPRGEQYF.

The sample holds one count of this clone. The chain links TRBV5-5 to TRBJ2-7; no clear D. The CDR3 runs 13 residues. Germline-derived CDR1 and CDR2 are SGHKS and YYEKEE (reference sequence). The V gene lost 2 bases and the J gene lost 2 bases, with 8 bases spanning the gap. CDR3 amino acids: CASSLIGAYEQYF. In DNA, the CDR3 is TGTGCCAGCAGCTTAATCGGAGCCTACGAGCAGTACTTC.

Only a few counts were recorded for this clone. This chain uses TRBV5-1 with TRBJ2-3, with 10 bases matching TRBD2. Germline V gives CDR1 SGHRS, CDR2 YFSETQ. This CDR3 spans 17 amino acids. V was pared by 3 bases and J by 4 bases, with 11 bases of the junction left unmatched. CDR3 region: CASSSGTSARSPDTQYF. The CDR3 nucleotides are TGCGCCAGCAGCTCCGGGACTAGCGCCCGGAGTCCAGATACGCAGTATTTT.

This sequence joins TRBV5-1 and TRBJ1-2; the D is unclear. The germline V gene encodes CDR1 SGHRS and CDR2 YFSETQ. The CDR3 length is 13 residues. The germline V and J ends were trimmed by 5 bases and 8 bases, with 16 bases remaining between them. The CDR3 reads CASRDLSASGYTF. CDR3 nucleotides: TGCGCCAGCAGGGATCTCTCCGCGAGCGGCTACACCTTC.

In its sample, this clone was seen many times. The V and J genes are TRBV11-2 and TRBJ1-1, with D unclear. The V end was cut by 4 bases, the J end by 6 bases, with 9 bases between. CDR1 and CDR2 from the germline V gene are SGHAT and FQNNGV. The CDR3 totals 12 residues. CDR3 amino acids: CASSSSLSEAFF. CDR3 nucleotides: TGTGCCAGCAGCTCCAGTTTATCTGAAGCTTTCTTT.

V gene TRBV5-1 combines with J gene TRBJ2-5; D assignment may be TRBD1 or TRBD2 (6 bases each). Germline V CDR1 and CDR2: SGHRS, YFSETQ. The CDR3 contains 13 residues. The V gene lost 5 bases and the J gene lost 0 bases, with 8 bases spanning the gap. CDR3 region: CASRRGDQETQYF. CDR3 coding DNA: TGCGCCAGCAGGAGGGGGGACCAAGAGACCCAGTACTTC. The full variable domain, rest sourced from reference TRBV5-1 and TRBJ2-5, is KAGVTQTPRYLIKTRGQQVTLSCSPISGHRSVSWYQQTPGQGLQFLFEYFSETQRNKGNFPGRFSGRQFSNSRSEMNVSTLELGDSALYLCASRRGDQETQYFGPGTRLLVL.

J is TRBJ1-5 and V is TRBV28; D uncertain. Trimming took 7 bases from V and 0 from J, leaving 13 bases between them. CDR1 is MDHEN, CDR2 SYDVKM, per germline. The CDR3 sequence is 15 residues long. Here the CDR3 reads CASTPRWNSNQPQHF. The CDR3 DNA sequence: TGTGCCAGCACCCCCCGGTGGAATAGCAATCAGCCCCAGCATTTT.

J is TRBJ2-7 and V is TRBV2, with D possibly being TRBD1 (6 bases). This CDR3 contains 15 residues. Between the trimmed V and J ends, which lost 8 bases and 0 bases, there was a span of 17 bases. Germline CDR1 reads SNHLY; CDR2 reads FYNNEI. The CDR3 region has the DNA TGTGCCAGCCTTCTTCTCCCGGACAGCTCCTACGAGCAGTACTTC. This gives the protein CASLLLPDSSYEQYF. The variable domain in full, completed from reference TRBV2 and TRBJ2-7, reads EPEVTQTPSHQVTQMGQEVILRCVPISNHLYFYWYRQILGQKVEFLVSFYNNEISEKSEIFDDQFSVERPDGSNFTLKIRSTKLEDSAMYFCASLLLPDSSYEQYFGPGTRLTVT.

V and J are TRBV6-4 and TRBJ2-1; 9 positions match TRBD1. Germline V gene lookup returns CDR1 MRHNA and CDR2 SNTAGT. The CDR3 is made up of 16 amino acids. V shed 4 bases and J 5 bases; nucleotides not matched to a gene: 9. CDR3 coding DNA: TGTGCCAGCAGTGGTCCCACGACAGGGGGACACAATGAGCAGTTCTTC. Its protein is CASSGPTTGGHNEQFF.

There are many counts of this clone. Distinct nucleotide sequences in the sample also encode this CDR3. This chain connects TRBV18 to TRBJ2-3; D not certain. The CDR3 length is 13 residues. The ends were cut back, 2 bases at V and 2 bases at J, with 5 bases in the middle. The germline gives CDR1 KGHSH, CDR2 LQKENI. The CDR3 region is CASSPGVTDTQYF. DNA for the CDR3: TGTGCCAGCTCACCAGGGGTCACAGATACGCAGTATTTT.

The chain uses TRBV7-9 and TRBJ2-5, with no clear D. CDR1 is SEHNR and CDR2 is FQNEAQ in the germline V gene (reference sequence). The CDR3 runs 14 residues. V lost 5 bases and J 6 bases, leaving 16 bases between the germline ends. The CDR3, as DNA: TGTGCCAGCAGCCCCGAACACAGTTTTCAGACCCAGTACTTC. Protein sequence: CASSPEHSFQTQYF. Full variable domain (outside the CDR3, taken from reference TRBV7-9 and TRBJ2-5): DTGVSQNPRHKITKRGQNVTFRCDPISEHNRLYWYRQTLGQGPEFLTYFQNEAQLEKSRLLSDRFSAERPKGSFSTLEIQRTEQGDSAMYLCASSPEHSFQTQYFGPGTRLLVL.

This clone was observed at least ten times. CDR3 sequence: CASSPRQGRQPQHF. CDR3 in DNA: TGTGCCAGCAGCCCAAGACAGGGCCGCCAGCCCCAGCATTTT. The J gene is TRBJ1-5, the V gene TRBV7-3; 7 nucleotides match TRBD1. This CDR3 spans 14 amino acids. The germline CDR1 and CDR2 sequences are SGHTA and FQGTGA. Losses at the gene ends were 5 bases for V and 7 bases for J; bases not matched to a gene: 8.

This clone was seen only once. With a much larger clone just one base away, this may be a read error. The identical CDR3 is also encoded by other nucleotide sequences in the sample. This chain joins TRBV2 and TRBJ2-1; TRBD2 aligns across 13 bases. J was trimmed by 7 bases and V by 3 bases; bases with no gene match: 0. The CDR3 runs 14 residues. Germline values: CDR1 SNHLY, CDR2 FYNNEI. Here the CDR3 DNA reads TGTGCCAGCAGTGAGACTAGCGGGAGGAATGAGCAGTTCTTC. Translated: CASSETSGRNEQFF.

This clone was counted between two and nine times. The chain carries TRBV27 and TRBJ1-5; weak D call: TRBD1 (6 bases). This CDR3 has 17 residues. From germline, CDR1 is MNHEY and CDR2 SMNVEV (reference sequence). Trimming stripped 2 bases from V and 4 bases from J, with 18 bases between. The CDR3 reads CASSLMSSDRKNQPQHF. The DNA for the CDR3 is TGTGCCAGCAGTTTAATGTCGTCCGACAGGAAAAATCAGCCCCAGCATTTT.

The chain uses TRBV29-1 and TRBJ2-3; D is uncertain. V was pared by 5 bases and J by 6 bases, with 12 bases between. CDR3 length: 12 residues. Germline V gives CDR1 SQVTM, CDR2 ANQGSEA. The CDR3 region has the DNA TGCAGCGTTTTTTACCCACAGGATACGCAGTATTTT. It translates to CSVFYPQDTQYF.

The CDR3 nucleotides read TGTGCCAGCAGTGAGCTAGCAGGGGACGGTTCGAGTGGCTACACCTTC. Encoded protein: CASSELAGDGSSGYTF. The chain has TRBV2 and TRBJ1-2, with D possibly TRBD1 on 6 matching bases. V was shortened by 3 bases and J by 7 bases, with 21 bases between the two germline ends. The CDR3 loop spans 16 amino acids. Germline V gene sequence: CDR1 SNHLY, CDR2 FYNNEI.

The genes are TRBV19 and TRBJ1-5, with D unresolved. Germline CDR1 and CDR2: LNHDA and SQIVND (reference sequence). The CDR3 is 16 residues long. Between the trimmed V and J ends, which lost 3 bases and 0 bases, there was a span of 12 bases. The CDR3 loop reads CASSMWASNSNQPQHF. The CDR3 DNA is TGTGCCAGTAGTATGTGGGCCAGCAATAGCAATCAGCCCCAGCATTTT.

This clone has a single count. The chain has TRBV5-5 and TRBJ2-7; 8 bases match TRBD1. Germline V gene sequence: CDR1 SGHKS, CDR2 YYEKEE (reference sequence). Trimming took 0 bases from V and 2 from J; bases not matched to a gene: 4. The CDR3 covers 15 residues. The CDR3 spells CASSLGAGGPYEQYF. The CDR3 DNA reads as TGTGCCAGCAGCTTGGGGGCAGGGGGCCCCTACGAGCAGTACTTC.

This clone was seen just once. This rearrangement joins TRBV25-1 to TRBJ1-1, with D perhaps TRBD1 (6 bases). Germline lookup yields CDR1 MGHDK and CDR2 SYGVNS. The CDR3 has 13 residues. Deletions cut 6 bases from V and 4 bases from J, with 12 bases between. CDR3 amino acids: CASSRTGLTEAFF. In DNA, the CDR3 is TGTGCCAGCAGCCGTACAGGGCTCACTGAAGCTTTCTTT. The whole variable domain, filled in from reference TRBV25-1 and TRBJ1-1, reads EADIYQTPRYLVIGTGKKITLECSQTMGHDKMYWYQQDPGMELHLIHYSYGVNSTEKGDLSSESTVSRIRTEHFPLTLESARPSHTSQYLCASSRTGLTEAFFGQGTRLTVV.

The rearrangement joins TRBV28 to TRBJ1-3; D uncertain. Germline V CDR1 and CDR2: MDHEN, SYDVKM. With 3 bases removed from V and 0 bases from J, the gap between germline ends came to 9 bases. This CDR3 has 15 amino acids. The CDR3 sequence is CASSLDGSSGNTIYF. CDR3 nucleotide sequence: TGTGCCAGCAGTTTGGATGGGAGCTCTGGAAACACCATATATTTT.

The chain couples TRBV28 to TRBJ2-2; D unclear. V lost 2 bases to trimming and J lost 7 bases, with 2 bases between them. The CDR3 covers 11 residues. Germline lookup yields CDR1 MDHEN and CDR2 SYDVKM. DNA for the CDR3: TGTGCCAGCAGTTTACGCGGGGAGCTGTTTTTT. As protein: CASSLRGELFF. Based on the CDR3 plus reference TRBV28 and TRBJ2-2, the full variable domain is DVKVTQSSRYLVKRTGEKVFLECVQDMDHENMFWYRQDPGLGLRLIYFSYDVKMKEKGDIPEGYSVSREKKERFSLILESASTNQTSMYLCASSLRGELFFGEGSRLTVL.